This T cell receptor beta chain was recorded in a study of OX40 agonist ivuxolimab in advanced cancers. Clones were read by immunoSEQ multiplex PCR, and TCRdb kept only the in-frame ones, dropping some. This table holds about 53,000 clones, 75% to 80% found once. This specimen consisted of CD4+ or CD8+ T cells sorted from blood, obtained in a trial of the OX40 agonist ivuxolimab. The receptor's source is an adult with an advanced solid tumor such as melanoma, head and neck, liver or kidney cancer.

The CDR3 coding sequence is TGTGCCAGCAGTACTGACAGGCGGACAACCTATGGCTACACCTTC. Protein sequence: CASSTDRRTTYGYTF. The rearrangement links TRBV28 to TRBJ1-2; weak D call: TRBD1 (6 bases). Trimming cost V 5 bases and J 4 bases, with 17 bases left between them. The CDR3 is made up of 15 amino acids. CDR1 MDHEN and CDR2 SYDVKM come from the germline V gene.